The TCR beta chain described here comes from a study of control samples from healthy donors and cancer patients. The germline gives CDR1 SGHTA, CDR2 FQGTGA. V lost 2 bases and J 3 bases, leaving 4 bases between the germline ends. This CDR3 is 13 amino acids long. The repertoire was sequenced with immunoSEQ multiplex PCR; TCRdb's copy has only in-frame clones and lacks some. The data contain roughly 370,000 clones, 75% to 95% of them seen just once; the ten biggest clones take up 5.5% to 8%. The chain is built from TRBV7-3 and TRBJ2-2; no reliable D call. The source is a man aged 40-49 years with head and neck cancer. Sequencing input: PBMCs. The DNA for the CDR3 is TGTGCCAGCAGCTTACAGGACACCGGGGAGCTGTTTTTT. Translating it yields CASSLQDTGELFF.